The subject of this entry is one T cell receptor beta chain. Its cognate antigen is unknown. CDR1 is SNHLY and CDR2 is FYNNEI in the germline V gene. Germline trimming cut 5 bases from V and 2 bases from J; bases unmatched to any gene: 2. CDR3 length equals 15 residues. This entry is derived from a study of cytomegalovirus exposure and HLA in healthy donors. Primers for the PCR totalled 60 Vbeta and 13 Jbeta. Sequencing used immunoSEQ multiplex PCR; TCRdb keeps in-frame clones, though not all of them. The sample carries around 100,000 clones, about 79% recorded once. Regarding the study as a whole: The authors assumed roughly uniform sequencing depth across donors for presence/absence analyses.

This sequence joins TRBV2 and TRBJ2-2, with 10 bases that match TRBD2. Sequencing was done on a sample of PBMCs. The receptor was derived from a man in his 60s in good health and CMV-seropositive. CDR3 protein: CASSRTSGNTGELFF. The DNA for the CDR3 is TGTGCCAGCAGTAGGACTAGCGGAAACACCGGGGAGCTGTTTTTT.